Sequencing of this T cell receptor (beta chain) was carried out in a study of graft-versus-host responses after intestinal transplantation. Study context: Every one of the recipients received anti-thymocyte globulin induction and afterwards took tacrolimus and steroids for about 3 years.

The study, taken as a whole, reports: Association was observed between peak circulating GvH clone levels and early post-transplant HvG declines. GvH clones turned up in recipient marrow; some had shown up first in ileum or blood.

CDR3 length: 15 residues. Germline CDR1 and CDR2: SGHTA and FQGTGA. V lost 3 bases, J lost 3 bases, and 5 bases stayed unmatched. Using immunoSEQ multiplex PCR, the repertoire was profiled, and TCRdb retains in-frame clones only, with some absent. The sample contains about 91,000 clones, roughly 90% of which appear only once. Comment on this clone: What it recognizes is unknown.

The TCR originated in a human donor who was the organ donor for an intestinal transplant. The chain combines TRBV7-3 with TRBJ2-5, with 9 bases lining up with TRBD2. The sample was unstimulated CD4+ T cells sorted from spleen or lymph node cells, taken before transplant. CDR3 sequence (DNA): TGTGCCAGCAGCTTTAGCGGGAGTACCAAAGAGACCCAGTACTTC. This sequence encodes CASSFSGSTKETQYF.